The next 13 T cell receptor beta chains were all read from a single sample in a study of Ad26.COV2.S vaccination and SARS-CoV-2 variants. This table comes from immunoSEQ multiplex PCR, and its TCRdb copy is limited to in-frame clones, with some not included. Found here are about 350,000 clones, roughly 90% of them singletons; the top ten hold around 6.4%. The sample's treatment: roughly 19 received Ad26.COV2.S at low or high dose, single or two shots; several received placebo; per-sample allocation not given. Specimens were obtained on day 63 following the first vaccine or placebo injection. The sample was peripheral blood, taken in a trial of Ad26.COV2.S vaccine versus placebo. The receptors derive from a person between 18 and 59 years old who received the Ad26.COV2.S COVID-19 vaccine or a placebo.

V and J are TRBV5-1 and TRBJ2-7; D may be TRBD2 (6 bases). CDR3 size: 12 residues. V lost 2 bases and J lost 3, with 6 bases in between. CDR1 is SGHRS, CDR2 YFSETQ, per germline. The DNA of the CDR3 is TGCGCCAGCAGCTTCGGGGGCTACGAGCAGTACTTC. Its translation is CASSFGGYEQYF.

The chain has TRBV7-9 and TRBJ2-5; TRBD1 agrees at 7 bases. Looked up from germline, CDR1 is SEHNR and CDR2 is FQNEAQ (reference sequence). CDR3 length equals 14 residues. Losses at the gene ends were 3 bases for V and 4 bases for J; bases not matched to a gene: 5. CDR3 region: CASSFRTGGETQYF. DNA for the CDR3: TGTGCCAGCAGCTTTAGGACAGGAGGAGAGACCCAGTACTTC.

V is TRBV7-2 and J is TRBJ1-6, with a possible D match to TRBD1 (6 bases). V shed 6 bases and J shed 0 bases, with 12 bases lying between them. The CDR3 consists of 16 residues. Per germline, CDR1 SGHTA and CDR2 FQGNSA. CDR3 sequence: CASRPRTASYNSPLHF. CDR3 bases: TGTGCCAGCAGGCCTAGGACAGCCTCCTATAATTCACCCCTCCACTTT.

The chain joins TRBV19 to TRBJ2-3; 8 bases agree with TRBD1. The junction had 10 bases not matched to a gene; V was cut back by 9 bases and J by 5 bases. CDR1 and CDR2 from the germline V gene are LNHDA and SQIVND (reference sequence). The CDR3 extends over 14 amino acids. The CDR3 sequence is CASSDRGLVDTQYF. CDR3 bases: TGTGCCAGCTCCGACAGGGGCCTGGTAGATACGCAGTATTTT.

The rearrangement joins TRBV20-1 to TRBJ2-7, with a weak D call TRBD1 (6 bases). CDR3 size: 10 residues. Trimming cost V 5 bases and J 6 bases, with 8 bases left between them. From germline, CDR1 is DFQATT and CDR2 SNEGSKA (reference sequence). CDR3 loop: CSALDSEQYF. CDR3 DNA sequence: TGCAGTGCTCTGGACAGCGAGCAGTACTTC.

The rearrangement joins TRBV11-2 to TRBJ2-1; D remains unclear. V dropped 3 bases and J dropped 2 bases, with 2 bases sitting between them. The CDR3 is made up of 12 amino acids. Germline V lookup: CDR1 SGHAT, CDR2 FQNNGV. In DNA, the CDR3 is TGTGCCAGCAGCTTGCCCTACAATGAGCAGTTCTTC. This gives the protein CASSLPYNEQFF.

The chain joins TRBV7-7 to TRBJ2-1; 8 nucleotides line up with TRBD1. The J segment lost 10 bases and the V segment lost 5 bases, leaving 22 bases of the junction unmatched. This CDR3 region has 18 residues. In germline, CDR1 is SSHAT, CDR2 FNYEAQ (reference sequence). CDR3 sequence reads: CASSPSIYRDRSLGEQFF. CDR3 bases: TGTGCCAGCAGCCCTTCGATTTATCGGGACAGGAGCCTTGGGGAGCAGTTCTTC.

This chain links TRBV7-9 with TRBJ2-7; 10 bases are a match to TRBD1. With 5 bases clipped from V and 1 base from J, the junction kept 8 bases outside the gene matches. CDR3 length equals 16 residues. Germline lookup yields CDR1 SEHNR and CDR2 FQNEAQ (reference sequence). As DNA, the CDR3 is TGTGCCAGCAGCCTAGGGGGACAGGGGAGTTCCTACGAGCAGTACTTC. Its protein is CASSLGGQGSSYEQYF.

This clone was detected only once. The chain recombines TRBV7-9 with TRBJ1-3; TRBD1 might be the D (5 bases). CDR1 SEHNR and CDR2 FQNEAQ come from the germline V gene (reference sequence). There are 14 residues in the CDR3. V was pared by 3 bases and J by 3 bases, with 9 bases between. In DNA form, the CDR3 reads TGTGCCAGCAGCTTTGGGAGGGGTGGAAACACCATATATTTT. It is translated as CASSFGRGGNTIYF.

In this sample, this clone turned up once. The chain carries TRBV6-2 or TRBV6-3 and TRBJ2-7, with TRBD2 matching 7 bases. Looked up from germline, CDR1 is MNHEY and CDR2 is SVGEGT. Trimming at V came to 2 bases and at J to 3 bases, leaving 16 bases not matched to a gene. The CDR3 is made up of 18 amino acids. For the CDR3, the DNA is TGTGCCAGCAGTTACGTCCAGCGGGGAAGTCCTAGGGACTACGAGCAGTACTTC. Translating gives CASSYVQRGSPRDYEQYF.

CDR3 nucleotides: TGTGCCATCAGCGAGACTAGCGGGAACACCGGGGAGCTGTTTTTT. This codes for CAISETSGNTGELFF. The J gene is TRBJ2-2, the V gene TRBV10-3; 9 positions match TRBD2. CDR1 and CDR2 from the germline V gene are ENHRY and SYGVKD. The V and J ends lost 6 bases and 1 base, in that order; junction bases with no gene match: 3. This CDR3 has 15 residues.

The rearrangement joins TRBV28 to TRBJ1-1; TRBD1 aligns across 12 bases. The CDR3 is made up of 17 amino acids. The trim removed 7 bases at V and 3 bases at J, leaving 12 bases unmatched. CDR1 is MDHEN, CDR2 SYDVKM, per germline. The CDR3 nucleotides read TGTGCCAGCACCTCCACGGGGACAGGGGGCAGTTACACTGAAGCTTTCTTT. This gives the protein CASTSTGTGGSYTEAFF.

V gene TRBV7-9 combines with J gene TRBJ2-7; 9 bases match TRBD1. V lost 4 bases and J lost 7; bases outside the gene matches: 17. The CDR3 is 17 residues long. CDR1 and CDR2 from the germline V gene are SEHNR and FQNEAQ (reference sequence). CDR3 in amino acids: CASSSSPGQGAVWEQYF. DNA for the CDR3: TGTGCCAGCAGCTCGTCTCCGGGACAGGGAGCGGTCTGGGAGCAGTACTTC.